This note documents a single TCR beta chain sequence. Its specificity is not known. The data were taken from a study of cytomegalovirus exposure and HLA in healthy donors. Notes on the study in general: In a later analysis, V- and J-gene trimming of beta chains associated with a DCLRE1C missense variant, replicated independently. The authors assumed roughly uniform sequencing depth across donors for presence/absence analyses.

The primer mix had 60 Vbeta and 13 Jbeta primers. Sequencing was performed with immunoSEQ multiplex PCR; in TCRdb, only in-frame clones are kept and a portion is missing. The sample lists some 90,000 clones; around four fifths were seen once. CDR3 length: 15 residues. Germline V gene lookup returns CDR1 MNHEY and CDR2 SVGAGI. V trimming: 0 bases; J trimming: 6 bases; junction bases outside the gene matches: 4. The sample consisted of PBMCs. V gene TRBV6-5 combines with J gene TRBJ2-7; 11 nucleotides agree with TRBD1. The TCR originated in a boy aged 5-17 years in good health and CMV-seronegative. CDR3 coding DNA: TGTGCCAGCAGTTACTCGGGACAGGGGGTTTTCGAGCAGTACTTC. It codes for CASSYSGQGVFEQYF.